These T cell receptor beta chains were read from a single sample in a study of CD8 T cells in Susac syndrome. TCRdb fed the immunoSEQ multiplex PCR reads into MiXCR, producing one record per CDR3 protein. The table shows around 80,000 distinct CDR3 sequences, with 94% occurring only once. The sample comprised CD8+ T cells from PBMCs. These receptors all come from a human donor in good health. Each CDR3 is given without its conserved first and last residue. The size field is filled for only some rows; it gives once, few, many or a size class.

V gene: TRBV29-1
J gene: TRBJ2-2
CDR3 length: 11
clone size: -
CDR3 protein: SVEYTNTGELF

V gene: TRBV7-9
J gene: TRBJ1-2
CDR3 length: 11
clone size: -
CDR3 protein: ASTPTGNYGYT

V gene: TRBV19
J gene: TRBJ2-1
CDR3 length: 13
clone size: once
CDR3 protein: ASSTGLGSYNEQF

V gene: TRBV30
J gene: TRBJ2-7
CDR3 length: 14
clone size: -
CDR3 protein: AWSVRWGDTSYEQY

V gene: TRBV4-1
J gene: TRBJ1-2
CDR3 length: 10
clone size: -
CDR3 protein: ASSLDSYGYT

V gene: TRBV13
J gene: TRBJ2-1
CDR3 length: 9
clone size: -
CDR3 protein: ASAQNNEQF

V gene: TRBV5-4
J gene: TRBJ2-1
CDR3 length: 11
clone size: -
CDR3 protein: ASSLRGNNEQF

V gene: TRBV11-1
J gene: TRBJ2-3
CDR3 length: 18
clone size: -
CDR3 protein: ASSTDRGTASGTSTDTQY

V gene: TRBV7-8
J gene: TRBJ2-7
CDR3 length: 10
clone size: -
CDR3 protein: ASSLAGDEQY

V gene: TRBV7-2
J gene: TRBJ1-2
CDR3 length: 14
clone size: -
CDR3 protein: ASSLLSDPGNIGYT

V gene: TRBV7-9
J gene: TRBJ2-3
CDR3 length: 14
clone size: once
CDR3 protein: ASSLPSGVTTDTQY

V gene: TRBV20-1
J gene: TRBJ2-7
CDR3 length: 16
clone size: -
CDR3 protein: SARGGLLAGGYSYEQY

V gene: TRBV5-6
J gene: TRBJ2-7
CDR3 length: 12
clone size: -
CDR3 protein: ASVTGQGAYEQY

V gene: TRBV24-1
J gene: TRBJ2-2
CDR3 length: 12
clone size: -
CDR3 protein: ATSGTGDTGELF

V gene: TRBV7-8
J gene: TRBJ1-1
CDR3 length: 12
clone size: -
CDR3 protein: ASLHRGINTEAF

V gene: TRBV13
J gene: TRBJ2-7
CDR3 length: 13
clone size: -
CDR3 protein: ASSSLDRGPYEQY

V gene: TRBV29-1
J gene: TRBJ1-2
CDR3 length: 12
clone size: -
CDR3 protein: SVEGQGADYGYT

V gene: TRBV12-3/TRBV12-4
J gene: TRBJ2-1
CDR3 length: 15
clone size: -
CDR3 protein: ASSPLSAIPAGNEQF

V gene: TRBV4-3
J gene: TRBJ2-7
CDR3 length: 11
clone size: -
CDR3 protein: ASSQVPGSEQY

V gene: TRBV5-1
J gene: TRBJ1-2
CDR3 length: 13
clone size: -
CDR3 protein: ASSLEGQGADGYT

V gene: TRBV24-1
J gene: TRBJ2-1
CDR3 length: 13
clone size: -
CDR3 protein: ATSDDAADYNEQF

V gene: TRBV4-3
J gene: TRBJ1-2
CDR3 length: 17
clone size: once
CDR3 protein: ASSQDIRKQTGERDGYT

V gene: TRBV25-1
J gene: TRBJ2-5
CDR3 length: 13
clone size: -
CDR3 protein: ASSEGLAVQETQY

V gene: TRBV29-1
J gene: TRBJ2-2
CDR3 length: 13
clone size: -
CDR3 protein: SVEDAGRGTGELF

V gene: TRBV7-2
J gene: TRBJ1-1
CDR3 length: 12
clone size: -
CDR3 protein: ASSPWTANTEAF

V gene: TRBV4-1
J gene: TRBJ2-5
CDR3 length: 14
clone size: once
CDR3 protein: ASSHVGRGGQETQY

V gene: TRBV20-1
J gene: TRBJ2-1
CDR3 length: 13
clone size: -
CDR3 protein: SARTDGRGGSEQF

V gene: TRBV20-1
J gene: TRBJ1-5
CDR3 length: 11
clone size: -
CDR3 protein: SLRQAGDQPQH

V gene: TRBV20-1
J gene: TRBJ1-2
CDR3 length: 12
clone size: -
CDR3 protein: SASGAGAASRYT

V gene: TRBV29-1
J gene: TRBJ2-1
CDR3 length: 9
clone size: -
CDR3 protein: SVDGDNEQF

V gene: TRBV9
J gene: TRBJ1-2
CDR3 length: 11
clone size: -
CDR3 protein: ASSLTVNYGYT

V gene: TRBV6-5
J gene: TRBJ1-5
CDR3 length: 15
clone size: -
CDR3 protein: ASSYSIPEGGNQPQH

V gene: TRBV28
J gene: TRBJ1-1
CDR3 length: 11
clone size: -
CDR3 protein: ASTRGGQAEAF

V gene: TRBV20-1
J gene: TRBJ2-3
CDR3 length: 14
clone size: -
CDR3 protein: SARDFKRETEDTQY

V gene: TRBV7-2
J gene: TRBJ2-7
CDR3 length: 13
clone size: -
CDR3 protein: ASSFEDRASYEQY

V gene: TRBV30
J gene: TRBJ1-2
CDR3 length: 15
clone size: -
CDR3 protein: AWSVLLTPQANYGYT

V gene: TRBV27
J gene: TRBJ1-5
CDR3 length: 12
clone size: once
CDR3 protein: ASSFQGNNQPQH

V gene: TRBV9
J gene: TRBJ2-5
CDR3 length: 11
clone size: -
CDR3 protein: ASSPRVSETQY

V gene: TRBV30
J gene: TRBJ1-2
CDR3 length: 13
clone size: -
CDR3 protein: AWRGVRAGNYGYT

V gene: TRBV9
J gene: TRBJ2-1
CDR3 length: 13
clone size: -
CDR3 protein: ASSERGGLYNEQF

V gene: TRBV12-3/TRBV12-4
J gene: TRBJ1-2
CDR3 length: 11
clone size: -
CDR3 protein: ASSDRGLRGYT

V gene: TRBV28
J gene: TRBJ1-3
CDR3 length: 10
clone size: -
CDR3 protein: ASSPLRNTIY

V gene: TRBV7-3
J gene: TRBJ1-1
CDR3 length: 13
clone size: -
CDR3 protein: ASSLGTGLNTEAF

V gene: TRBV28
J gene: TRBJ2-1
CDR3 length: 14
clone size: -
CDR3 protein: ASSPGTGERYNEQF

V gene: TRBV5-1
J gene: TRBJ2-7
CDR3 length: 13
clone size: -
CDR3 protein: ASSLLEQGDPEQY

V gene: TRBV9
J gene: TRBJ2-1
CDR3 length: 15
clone size: -
CDR3 protein: ASSVPKGPRPYNEQF

V gene: TRBV3-1
J gene: TRBJ2-2
CDR3 length: 11
clone size: once
CDR3 protein: ASLRQATGELF

V gene: TRBV12-3/TRBV12-4
J gene: TRBJ2-3
CDR3 length: 12
clone size: -
CDR3 protein: AGTTRGATDTQY

V gene: TRBV5-1
J gene: TRBJ2-3
CDR3 length: 12
clone size: once
CDR3 protein: ASSLGEGADTQY

V gene: TRBV27
J gene: TRBJ2-4
CDR3 length: 13
clone size: -
CDR3 protein: ASSWSDRAKNIQY

V gene: TRBV6-5
J gene: TRBJ2-5
CDR3 length: 13
clone size: -
CDR3 protein: ASTPGQGYQETQY

V gene: TRBV7-9
J gene: TRBJ2-3
CDR3 length: 13
clone size: once
CDR3 protein: ASSRTSGATDTQY

V gene: TRBV7-9
J gene: TRBJ1-2
CDR3 length: 11
clone size: -
CDR3 protein: ASSDRGFYGYT